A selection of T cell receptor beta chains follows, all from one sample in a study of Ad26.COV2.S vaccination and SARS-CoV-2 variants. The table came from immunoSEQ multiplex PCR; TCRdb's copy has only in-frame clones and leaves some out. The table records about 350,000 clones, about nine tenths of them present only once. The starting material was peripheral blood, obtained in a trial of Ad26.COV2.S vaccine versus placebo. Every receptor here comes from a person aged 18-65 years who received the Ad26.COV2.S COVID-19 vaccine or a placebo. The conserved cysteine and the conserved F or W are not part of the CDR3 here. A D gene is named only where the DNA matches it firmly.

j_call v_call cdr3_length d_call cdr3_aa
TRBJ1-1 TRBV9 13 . ASTPRGGMNTEAF
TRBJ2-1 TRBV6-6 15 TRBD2 ASSREPRLAGRNEQF
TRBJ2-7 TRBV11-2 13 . ASSLGRGSAWEQY
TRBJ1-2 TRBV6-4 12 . ASSEGAAGYGYT
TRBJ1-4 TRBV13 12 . ASRTGTLNEKLF
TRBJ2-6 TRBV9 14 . ASSSRGGSGANVLT
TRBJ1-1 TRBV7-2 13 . ASSQGQVPNTEAF
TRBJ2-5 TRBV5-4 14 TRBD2 ASSPLTSGAQETQY
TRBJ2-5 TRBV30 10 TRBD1 AGRDSQETQY
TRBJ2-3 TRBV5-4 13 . ASSRDTRVTDTQY
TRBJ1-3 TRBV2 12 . ASSDRGSGNTIY
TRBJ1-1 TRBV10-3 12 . AIRWGPSGTEAF
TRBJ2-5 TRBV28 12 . ASSRVGLSPTQY
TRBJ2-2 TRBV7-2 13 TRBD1 ASSTRQGKTGELF
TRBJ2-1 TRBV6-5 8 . ASSNNEQF
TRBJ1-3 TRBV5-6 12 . ASSFGQSGNTIY
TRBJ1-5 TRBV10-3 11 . AIRDSSNQPQH
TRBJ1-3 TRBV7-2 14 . ASSSQGRISGNTIY
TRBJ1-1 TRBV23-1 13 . ASSHCYGGGTEAF
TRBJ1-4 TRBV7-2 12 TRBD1 ASSLGPGGEKLF
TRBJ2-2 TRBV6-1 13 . ASSEVGEITGELF
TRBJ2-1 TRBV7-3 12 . ASSSTRRGNEQF
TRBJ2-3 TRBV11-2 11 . ASSLVFQDTQY
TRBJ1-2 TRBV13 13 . ASSGSGTENYGYT
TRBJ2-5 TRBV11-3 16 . ASSLDFSSTGQQETQY
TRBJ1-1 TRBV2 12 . ASSPFPQGNEAF
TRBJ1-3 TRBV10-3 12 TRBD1 AISKGQTGNTIY
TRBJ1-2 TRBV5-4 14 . ASSLDGFSQTYGYT
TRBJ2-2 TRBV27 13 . ASSFRNLSPGELF
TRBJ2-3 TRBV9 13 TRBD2 ASSVRGTSDNTQY
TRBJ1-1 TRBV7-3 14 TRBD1 ASSWGQGPMNTEAF
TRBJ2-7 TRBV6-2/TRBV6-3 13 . ASSPGPGGAYEQY
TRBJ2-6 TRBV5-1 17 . ASSLEGPVPLSGANVLT
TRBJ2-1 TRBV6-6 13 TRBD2 ASTNSGGAWNEQF
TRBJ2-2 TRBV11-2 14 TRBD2 ASPRGGANGGGELF
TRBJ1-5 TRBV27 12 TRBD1 ASSFTGGNQPQH
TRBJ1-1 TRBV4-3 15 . ASSQWTLAGTNTEAF
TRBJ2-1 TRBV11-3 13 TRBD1 ASSRGTGYDNEQF
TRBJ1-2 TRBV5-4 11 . ASSLGSGNGYT
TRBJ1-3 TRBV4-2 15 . ASSQSLLPVSGNTIY
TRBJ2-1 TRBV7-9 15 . ASSLAPPGSSYNEQF
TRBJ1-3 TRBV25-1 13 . ATSGWGPAGNTIY
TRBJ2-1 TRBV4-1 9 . ASKQGNEQF
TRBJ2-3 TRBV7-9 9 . ASSRVDTQY
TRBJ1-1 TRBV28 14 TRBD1 ASSKPTGGLNTEAF
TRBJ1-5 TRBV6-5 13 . ASTPVGASNQPQH
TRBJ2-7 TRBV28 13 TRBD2 ASSLMAGAGGEQY
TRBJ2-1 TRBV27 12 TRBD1 ASSRDRGLDEQF
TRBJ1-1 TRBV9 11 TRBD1 ASSGQGNTEAF
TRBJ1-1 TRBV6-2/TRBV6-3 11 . ASSYYGDSKAF